This TCR beta chain was sequenced in a study of cytomegalovirus exposure and HLA in healthy donors. Study summary: Approximately 85 million unique TCRs from HLA-typed donors were held in an early release of data.

A word on this clone: Its antigen is still unknown.

The CDR3 consists of 15 residues. Unmatched junction bases numbered 6, after V lost 6 bases and J lost 2 bases. The V gene's germline CDR1 is LNHDA and CDR2 SQIVND (reference sequence). PCR employed 60 Vbeta and 13 Jbeta primers. TCRdb keeps only in-frame clones here, not all; method: immunoSEQ multiplex PCR. The sample has under 200,000 clones; roughly 80% are singletons. Broader study findings: TCR beta chains numbering some 150 were designated cytomegalovirus-associated. Using a false discovery rate of 0.05, a later analysis showed that roughly 16,000 TCR beta sequences were associated with HLA alleles.

The sequencing sample was made of PBMCs. The rearrangement links TRBV19 to TRBJ2-5; 10 bases agree with TRBD1. The TCR was taken from a woman in her late teens or twenties in good health and CMV-seronegative. The CDR3 DNA reads TGTGCCAGTAGGGGACCGGGACAGGGGCAAGAGACCCAGTACTTC. Translating it yields CASRGPGQGQETQYF.